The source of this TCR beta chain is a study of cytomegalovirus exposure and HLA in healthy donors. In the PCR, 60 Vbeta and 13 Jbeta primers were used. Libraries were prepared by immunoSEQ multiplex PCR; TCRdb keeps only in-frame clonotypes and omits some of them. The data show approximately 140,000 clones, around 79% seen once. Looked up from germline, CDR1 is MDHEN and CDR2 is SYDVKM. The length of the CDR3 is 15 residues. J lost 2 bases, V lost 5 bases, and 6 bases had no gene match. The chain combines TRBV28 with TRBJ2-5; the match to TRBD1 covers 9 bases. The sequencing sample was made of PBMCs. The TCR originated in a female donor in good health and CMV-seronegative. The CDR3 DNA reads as TGTGCCAGCAGTCCACCGACAGGGGGGCAAGAGACCCAGTACTTC. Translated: CASSPPTGGQETQYF.